This TCR beta chain is drawn from a study of T cell repertoires in cytomegalovirus infection. This clonotype was seen more than once but under ten times. Its antigen is not known. The CDR3 runs to 15 residues. From germline, CDR1 is SGHVS and CDR2 FNYEAQ. Trimming took 1 base from V and 6 from J, leaving 12 bases between them. Via MiXCR, TCRdb re-called the reads, giving one row per CDR3 protein. The sample has approximately 7,900 distinct CDR3 sequences; around 47% are singletons. The sequence was obtained from a human donor in good health (CMV status not recorded). Some clones in this sample may be carry-over from other donors' samples. Sequencing was done on a sample of PBMCs, sequenced either directly or after in vitro stimulation (not recorded which). The chain carries TRBV7-6 and TRBJ2-2, with D possibly being TRBD1 (5 bases). The CDR3 DNA is TGTGCCAGCAGCTTAGGGGCAGAAGGGGCCGGGGAGCTGTTTTTT. This sequence encodes CASSLGAEGAGELFF.